These T cell receptor beta chains were read from a single sample in a study of cytomegalovirus exposure and HLA in healthy donors. Profiled with immunoSEQ multiplex PCR; TCRdb holds only in-frame clones, not every one. The repertoire holds about 43,000 clones, with about 64% as singletons. Sample: PBMCs. Receptors originate from a man aged 55 to 69 in good health and CMV-seropositive. Both conserved end residues are part of each CDR3. The D gene is left open where the match is weak. Where a row states a size, it is once, few, many or the class of an expanded clone; other rows omit it.

V gene: TRBV7-2
J gene: TRBJ2-5
D gene: NA
clone size: few
CDR3 DNA: TGTGCCAGCAGCTTAGATCAGGGGGGAGAGACCCAGTACTTC
CDR3 protein: CASSLDQGGETQYF

V gene: TRBV5-1
J gene: TRBJ2-1
D gene: TRBD1
clone size: NA
CDR3 DNA: TGCGCCAGCAGCTTGACAGGGGACAATGAGCAGTTCTTC
CDR3 protein: CASSLTGDNEQFF

V gene: TRBV11-2
J gene: TRBJ1-1
D gene: NA
clone size: once
CDR3 DNA: TGTGCCAGCAGCTTAGTTACAGGGAGCACTGAAGCTTTCTTT
CDR3 protein: CASSLVTGSTEAFF

V gene: TRBV4-1
J gene: TRBJ2-1
D gene: TRBD1
clone size: few
CDR3 DNA: TGCGCCAGCAGCCAAGTAGGGGACAGCTACAATGAGCAGTTCTTC
CDR3 protein: CASSQVGDSYNEQFF

V gene: TRBV7-2
J gene: TRBJ2-6
D gene: NA
clone size: NA
CDR3 DNA: TGTGCCAGCAGCCTAGGGGGAGTGGTCAACGTCCTGACTTTC
CDR3 protein: CASSLGGVVNVLTF

V gene: TRBV6-1
J gene: TRBJ2-1
D gene: NA
clone size: NA
CDR3 DNA: TGTGCCAGCAGTGAAGCAGGAGGATCTGAGCAGTTCTTC
CDR3 protein: CASSEAGGSEQFF

V gene: TRBV10-3
J gene: TRBJ2-1
D gene: NA
clone size: few
CDR3 DNA: TGTGCCATCAGGACCAAAACAAGCGATGAGCAGTTCTTC
CDR3 protein: CAIRTKTSDEQFF

V gene: TRBV27
J gene: TRBJ2-7
D gene: TRBD2
clone size: NA
CDR3 DNA: TGTGCCAGCAGTACCCAGGGCGGGGGCTCCTACGAGCAGTACTTC
CDR3 protein: CASSTQGGGSYEQYF

V gene: TRBV18
J gene: TRBJ1-5
D gene: TRBD1
clone size: NA
CDR3 DNA: TGTGCCAGCTCACCACGGACAGGGTTGGATAATCAGCCCCAGCATTTT
CDR3 protein: CASSPRTGLDNQPQHF

V gene: TRBV7-2
J gene: TRBJ2-2
D gene: TRBD2
clone size: once
CDR3 DNA: TGTGCCAGCAGCTTACTAGCGGCCGGGGAGCTGTTTTTT
CDR3 protein: CASSLLAAGELFF

V gene: TRBV4-1
J gene: TRBJ2-7
D gene: TRBD2
clone size: few
CDR3 DNA: TGCGCCAGCAGCCAACCGGGACTAGCGGGGATCTACGAGCAGTACTTC
CDR3 protein: CASSQPGLAGIYEQYF

V gene: TRBV5-1
J gene: TRBJ2-1
D gene: TRBD2
clone size: NA
CDR3 DNA: TGCGCCAGCAGCAGGGGCGGGAGGCAATACAATGAGCAGTTCTTC
CDR3 protein: CASSRGGRQYNEQFF

V gene: TRBV27
J gene: TRBJ1-5
D gene: NA
clone size: NA
CDR3 DNA: TGTGCCAGCAGTTTACTCGACGGGTCTCAGCCCCAGCATTTT
CDR3 protein: CASSLLDGSQPQHF

V gene: TRBV10-1
J gene: TRBJ1-2
D gene: TRBD1
clone size: few
CDR3 DNA: TGCGCCAGCACCTACAGGGGCTGGGGGTATGGCTACACCTTC
CDR3 protein: CASTYRGWGYGYTF

V gene: TRBV19
J gene: TRBJ2-2
D gene: NA
clone size: few
CDR3 DNA: TGTGCCAGTAGTGCCTCCCAGAGCGCGGGAAATACCGGGGAGCTGTTTTTT
CDR3 protein: CASSASQSAGNTGELFF

V gene: TRBV5-5
J gene: TRBJ2-2
D gene: TRBD1
clone size: once
CDR3 DNA: TGTGCCAGCAGCCTCGGGACAGCATCGAACACCGGGGAGCTGTTTTTT
CDR3 protein: CASSLGTASNTGELFF

V gene: TRBV5-6
J gene: TRBJ2-7
D gene: NA
clone size: NA
CDR3 DNA: TGTGCCAGCAGCTCCACTCCTAGCCGTCTGGAATACGAGCAGTACTTC
CDR3 protein: CASSSTPSRLEYEQYF

V gene: TRBV18
J gene: TRBJ1-1
D gene: TRBD1
clone size: NA
CDR3 DNA: TGTGCCAGCTCACCGACAGGGGGCGCCGGGGCTTTCTTT
CDR3 protein: CASSPTGGAGAFF

V gene: TRBV29-1
J gene: TRBJ2-3
D gene: TRBD2
clone size: NA
CDR3 DNA: TGCAGCGTTGAAGATCTAGCGGGAGACACAGATACGCAGTATTTT
CDR3 protein: CSVEDLAGDTDTQYF

V gene: TRBV2
J gene: TRBJ2-7
D gene: TRBD1
clone size: NA
CDR3 DNA: TGTGCCAGCAGTGAAAACAGGGGCTCCTACGAGCAGTACTTC
CDR3 protein: CASSENRGSYEQYF

V gene: TRBV4-3
J gene: TRBJ2-1
D gene: TRBD2
clone size: NA
CDR3 DNA: TGCGCCAGCAGCCAAGAAAATGGACTAGCGGGAGTTGAGCAGTTCTTC
CDR3 protein: CASSQENGLAGVEQFF

V gene: TRBV18
J gene: TRBJ2-2
D gene: NA
clone size: NA
CDR3 DNA: TGTGCCAGCTCACTCTCCCCTCAGACCGGGGAGCTGTTTTTT
CDR3 protein: CASSLSPQTGELFF

V gene: TRBV28
J gene: TRBJ1-2
D gene: NA
clone size: NA
CDR3 DNA: TGTGCCAGCAGTTTATGGGGGGCGCCTGGCTATGGCTACACCTTC
CDR3 protein: CASSLWGAPGYGYTF

V gene: TRBV7-9
J gene: TRBJ2-1
D gene: TRBD2
clone size: NA
CDR3 DNA: TGTGCCAGCAGCTTACGACTAGCGGGTTTAGTGCAGTTCTTC
CDR3 protein: CASSLRLAGLVQFF

V gene: TRBV10-2
J gene: TRBJ2-1
D gene: TRBD2
clone size: NA
CDR3 DNA: TGCGCCAGCAGTCCAAGGACTAGCTTTGATGAGCAGTTCTTC
CDR3 protein: CASSPRTSFDEQFF

V gene: TRBV2
J gene: TRBJ2-7
D gene: TRBD1
clone size: NA
CDR3 DNA: TGTGCCAGCAGTGAAGCGCAGGACAGGGATCGGCAGTACTTC
CDR3 protein: CASSEAQDRDRQYF

V gene: TRBV5-1
J gene: TRBJ2-1
D gene: TRBD2
clone size: NA
CDR3 DNA: TGCGCCAGCAGCCCAACTAGCGGGAGTACGAATGAGCAGTTCTTC
CDR3 protein: CASSPTSGSTNEQFF

V gene: TRBV2
J gene: TRBJ1-5
D gene: NA
clone size: NA
CDR3 DNA: TGTGCCAGCAGCGACACCCGAGGGAATCAGCCCCAGCATTTT
CDR3 protein: CASSDTRGNQPQHF

V gene: TRBV6-5
J gene: TRBJ1-1
D gene: NA
clone size: NA
CDR3 DNA: TGTGCCAGCAGTTACACCTGGACAGTTGGGAACACTGAAGCTTTCTTT
CDR3 protein: CASSYTWTVGNTEAFF

V gene: TRBV23-1
J gene: TRBJ2-5
D gene: TRBD2
clone size: NA
CDR3 DNA: TGCGCCAGCAGTCAGGGACTAGCGGGAGGTGGCGAGACCCAGTACTTC
CDR3 protein: CASSQGLAGGGETQYF

V gene: TRBV30
J gene: TRBJ2-2
D gene: TRBD2
clone size: NA
CDR3 DNA: TGTGCCTGGAGAGGGCTAGCGGGAACCGGGGAGCTGTTTTTT
CDR3 protein: CAWRGLAGTGELFF

V gene: TRBV4-2
J gene: TRBJ1-1
D gene: NA
clone size: few
CDR3 DNA: TGTGCCAGCATTCGAGCCGAAGGGGGGAACACTGAAGCTTTCTTT
CDR3 protein: CASIRAEGGNTEAFF

V gene: TRBV4-3
J gene: TRBJ2-1
D gene: NA
clone size: once
CDR3 DNA: TGCGCCAGCAGCCAAGACCGAGACTACAATGAGCAGTTCTTC
CDR3 protein: CASSQDRDYNEQFF

V gene: TRBV6-1
J gene: TRBJ2-5
D gene: TRBD1
clone size: NA
CDR3 DNA: TGTGCCAGCAGTGGGGACAGGCGGGAGACCCAGTACTTC
CDR3 protein: CASSGDRRETQYF

V gene: TRBV5-6
J gene: TRBJ2-7
D gene: TRBD1
clone size: NA
CDR3 DNA: TGTGCCAGCAGCCGACCGGACAGGCGGTTAAACGAGCAGTACTTC
CDR3 protein: CASSRPDRRLNEQYF

V gene: TRBV6-1
J gene: TRBJ2-1
D gene: TRBD1
clone size: NA
CDR3 DNA: TGTGCCAGCAGCCTAAGACAGGGGCCATACAATGAGCAGTTCTTC
CDR3 protein: CASSLRQGPYNEQFF

V gene: TRBV4-3
J gene: TRBJ2-7
D gene: TRBD2
clone size: NA
CDR3 DNA: TGCGCCAGCAGCCAAGATATGGGGACTAGCGGGAGGGGAGAGCAGTACTTC
CDR3 protein: CASSQDMGTSGRGEQYF

V gene: TRBV4-3
J gene: TRBJ2-1
D gene: NA
clone size: few
CDR3 DNA: TGCGCCAGCAGCCAAGATAGCGGTTCCCCAGCCAATGAGCAGTTCTTC
CDR3 protein: CASSQDSGSPANEQFF

V gene: TRBV11-2
J gene: TRBJ2-1
D gene: TRBD2
clone size: NA
CDR3 DNA: TGTGCCAGCAGCTCCCAGACTAGCGGGGCCCATAATGAGCAGTTCTTC
CDR3 protein: CASSSQTSGAHNEQFF

V gene: TRBV5-4
J gene: TRBJ2-7
D gene: NA
clone size: few
CDR3 DNA: TGTGCCAGCAGCTTAGCGAGTATTCCTTACGAGCAGTACTTC
CDR3 protein: CASSLASIPYEQYF

V gene: TRBV28
J gene: TRBJ1-4
D gene: NA
clone size: NA
CDR3 DNA: TGTGCCAGCAGCCCGTGGCAGGGGAATGAAAAACTGTTTTTT
CDR3 protein: CASSPWQGNEKLFF

V gene: TRBV30
J gene: TRBJ2-5
D gene: NA
clone size: NA
CDR3 DNA: TGTGCCTGGAGGACTAACCAAGAGACCCAGTACTTC
CDR3 protein: CAWRTNQETQYF

V gene: TRBV19
J gene: TRBJ1-1
D gene: TRBD1
clone size: NA
CDR3 DNA: TGTGCCAGTAGTATTCAGGGGGCGAACACTGAAGCTTTCTTT
CDR3 protein: CASSIQGANTEAFF

V gene: TRBV20-1
J gene: TRBJ1-4
D gene: NA
clone size: few
CDR3 DNA: TGCAGTGCTAGATTGAGTGAAAAACTGTTTTTT
CDR3 protein: CSARLSEKLFF

V gene: TRBV10-3
J gene: TRBJ2-2
D gene: NA
clone size: NA
CDR3 DNA: TGTGCCATCAGGGACAGTGAGGGAACCGGGGAGCTGTTTTTT
CDR3 protein: CAIRDSEGTGELFF

V gene: TRBV30
J gene: TRBJ2-1
D gene: NA
clone size: NA
CDR3 DNA: TGTGCCTGGAGTCGGACAAGCAGCTCCTACAATGAGCAGTTCTTC
CDR3 protein: CAWSRTSSSYNEQFF

V gene: TRBV13
J gene: TRBJ2-1
D gene: NA
clone size: few
CDR3 DNA: TGTGCCAGCAGCTCCGGTCTGAACAATGAGCAGTTCTTC
CDR3 protein: CASSSGLNNEQFF

V gene: TRBV10-3
J gene: TRBJ2-1
D gene: TRBD2
clone size: NA
CDR3 DNA: TGTGCCATCAGTGATAGCGGGGGGGACAATGAGCAGTTCTTC
CDR3 protein: CAISDSGGDNEQFF

V gene: TRBV10-1
J gene: TRBJ1-5
D gene: NA
clone size: few
CDR3 DNA: TGCGCCAGCAGTGAGTCAGTGCAGGATCAGGGCCAGCCCCAGCATTTT
CDR3 protein: CASSESVQDQGQPQHF

V gene: TRBV2
J gene: TRBJ1-4
D gene: TRBD1
clone size: few
CDR3 DNA: TGTGCCAGCAGTGGGGAACAGGGGGCCAAAAAACTGTTTTTT
CDR3 protein: CASSGEQGAKKLFF

V gene: TRBV19
J gene: TRBJ2-1
D gene: TRBD1
clone size: NA
CDR3 DNA: TGTGCCAGTAGTCGGACAGGGCCGAATGAGCAGTTCTTC
CDR3 protein: CASSRTGPNEQFF

V gene: TRBV7-6
J gene: TRBJ2-6
D gene: NA
clone size: NA
CDR3 DNA: TGTGCCAGCAGCTCGGGTGGGGCCAACGTCCTGACTTTC
CDR3 protein: CASSSGGANVLTF

V gene: TRBV7-9
J gene: TRBJ1-5
D gene: NA
clone size: NA
CDR3 DNA: TGTGCCAGCAGCTTATCTTCGAGCAATCAGCCCCAGCATTTT
CDR3 protein: CASSLSSSNQPQHF

V gene: TRBV7-6
J gene: TRBJ2-2
D gene: TRBD2
clone size: NA
CDR3 DNA: TGTGCCAGCAGCAATAGCGGGAGTGGGACCGGGGAGCTGTTTTTT
CDR3 protein: CASSNSGSGTGELFF

V gene: TRBV28
J gene: TRBJ2-4
D gene: NA
clone size: NA
CDR3 DNA: TGTGCCAGCAGTTACAGGAGGGAAAACATTCAGTACTTC
CDR3 protein: CASSYRRENIQYF

V gene: TRBV7-8
J gene: TRBJ1-5
D gene: NA
clone size: NA
CDR3 DNA: TGTGCCAGCAGCTTAGTAGGGGGTAGCAATCAGCCCCAGCATTTT
CDR3 protein: CASSLVGGSNQPQHF

V gene: TRBV7-2
J gene: TRBJ2-3
D gene: NA
clone size: NA
CDR3 DNA: TGTGCCAGCAGCTTAGCCAGGTCCGGAGATACGCAGTATTTT
CDR3 protein: CASSLARSGDTQYF

V gene: TRBV7-6
J gene: TRBJ2-5
D gene: NA
clone size: NA
CDR3 DNA: TGTGCCAGCAGCTTAGGGAGTCAAGAGACCCAGTACTTC
CDR3 protein: CASSLGSQETQYF

V gene: TRBV10-2
J gene: TRBJ2-4
D gene: NA
clone size: NA
CDR3 DNA: TGCGCCAGCAGGCCGAGGGGGGGGGTAAACATTCAGTACTTC
CDR3 protein: CASRPRGGVNIQYF